This T cell receptor beta chain stems from a study of CD8 T cells in ankylosing spondylitis. Whole-study findings and limits: Previously reported in reactive arthritis synovial fluid and blood were some of the motif variants. Clones linked with disease were CD8+ and fairly uncommon in the peripheral blood.

Trimming took 3 bases from V and 5 from J; bases not matched to a gene: 12. The CDR3 extends over 15 amino acids. Germline values: CDR1 DFQATT, CDR2 SNEGSKA (reference sequence). This clonotype was recorded only once. What it binds is unknown. MiXCR, applied by TCRdb to the 5' RACE reads, yields one record per CDR3 protein. The sample yields 210,000 or so distinct CDR3 sequences, about a quarter seen once. The rearrangement joins TRBV20-1 to TRBJ2-7, with 8 nucleotides matching TRBD1. The receptor's source is a male donor with ankylosing spondylitis or in good health (not recorded which). The sequenced material came from blood, either unsorted or a sorted T cell fraction (not recorded which). The CDR3 region is CSASPPAGGMDEQYF. DNA for the CDR3: TGCAGTGCTAGCCCCCCTGCAGGGGGCATGGACGAGCAGTACTTC.